This TCR beta chain derives from a study of low-dose radiotherapy and immunotherapy resistance in tumors. Study context: The treatment that patients received was intravenous nivolumab 240 mg every two weeks plus ipilimumab 1 mg/kg every six weeks.

Described time point: before trial treatment. Patients who could take part had advanced solid tumors with no tumor-infiltrating lymphocytes. cDNA synthesis used a TRAV/TRBV-specific primer set for both chains. With a constant-region primer and a V-primer adapter, TCRs were subjected to 20 to 25 PCR cycles of amplification. TCRdb passed the reads through MiXCR, listing each CDR3 protein once. The sample lists 59,000 or so distinct CDR3 sequences, around 27% occurring once. This clonotype was observed a few times. The CDR3 is made up of 15 amino acids. Unmatched junction bases numbered 5, after V lost 0 bases and J lost 4 bases. Germline V gene sequence: CDR1 SGHTS, CDR2 YDEGEE.

The chain recombines TRBV5-8 with TRBJ2-3; 7 positions match TRBD2. Here the sequenced sample was PBMCs, taken before treatment. The sequence was obtained from a male donor with rectosigmoid adenocarcinoma. DNA of the CDR3: TGTGCCAGCAGCTTGGGTGGGGGGGAGGCAGATACGCAGTATTTT. Protein product: CASSLGGGEADTQYF.